This T cell receptor beta chain is from a study of T cells in tuberculosis. Repertoires were generated with immunoSEQ multiplex PCR, while TCRdb's copy carries only in-frame clones and drops some. The sample lists some 34,000 clones; around 97% were seen once. Trimming removed 0 bases from V and 4 bases from J; junction bases left unmatched: 4. The CDR3 totals 16 residues. CDR1 is MGHRA, CDR2 YSYEKL, per germline. Each clinical donor contributed on average roughly 100,000 T cells from unsorted cryopreserved PBMC. Sequencing input: PBMCs. The rearrangement uses TRBV4-1 and TRBJ2-7; 12 bases fit TRBD2. This TCR derives from a donor between 5 and 29 years old with latent tuberculosis or without tuberculosis infection. CDR3 loop: CASSQEWGLAGYEQYF. Written as DNA, the CDR3 is TGCGCCAGCAGCCAAGAGTGGGGACTAGCGGGTTACGAGCAGTACTTC.